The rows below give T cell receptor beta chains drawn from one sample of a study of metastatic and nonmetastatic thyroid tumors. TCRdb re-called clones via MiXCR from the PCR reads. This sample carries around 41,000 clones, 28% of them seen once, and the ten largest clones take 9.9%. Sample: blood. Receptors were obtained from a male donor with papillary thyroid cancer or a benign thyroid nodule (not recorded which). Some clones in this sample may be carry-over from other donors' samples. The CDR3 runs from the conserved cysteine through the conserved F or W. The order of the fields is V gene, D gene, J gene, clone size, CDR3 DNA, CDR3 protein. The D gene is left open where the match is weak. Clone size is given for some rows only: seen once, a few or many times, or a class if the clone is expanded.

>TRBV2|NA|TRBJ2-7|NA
TGTGCCAGCAGTGAATGGAGGGCTAGCGACGAGCAGTACTTC
CASSEWRASDEQYF
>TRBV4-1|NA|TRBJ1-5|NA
TGCGCCAGCAGCCGAACACAGAGTCAACAATACCAGCCCCAGCAATTT
CASSRTQSQQYQPQQF
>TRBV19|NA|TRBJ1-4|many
TGTGCCAGTAGCAGACGGGGTGAAAAACTGTTTTTT
CASSRRGEKLFF
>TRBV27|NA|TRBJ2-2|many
TGTGCCAGCAGTTTTGGCAGGGGGAACACCGGGGAGCTGTTTTTT
CASSFGRGNTGELFF
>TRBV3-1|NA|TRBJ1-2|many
TGTGCCAGCAGTCGCTACATGGACGGCAAAAACTATGGCTACACCTTC
CASSRYMDGKNYGYTF
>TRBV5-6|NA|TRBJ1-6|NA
TGTGCCAGCAGCTTGGAGGGGCCTTCACCCCTCCACTTT
CASSLEGPSPLHF
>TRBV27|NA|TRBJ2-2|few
TGTGCCAGCAGTTTATATTACAGGTGGAACACCGGGGAGCTGTTTTTT
CASSLYYRWNTGELFF
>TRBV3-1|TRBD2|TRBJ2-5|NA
TGTGCCAGCAGCCAAGATCGGGCTAGCGGGAGATCTGACCAAGAGACCCAGTACTTC
CASSQDRASGRSDQETQYF
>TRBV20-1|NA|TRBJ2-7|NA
TGCAGTGCCCGGATAGGGGCCTACGAGCAGTACTTC
CSARIGAYEQYF
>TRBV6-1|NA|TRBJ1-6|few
TGTGCCAGCAGCCAAAGGGGGGTTGGGCCGGGGAATTCACCCCTCCACTTT
CASSQRGVGPGNSPLHF
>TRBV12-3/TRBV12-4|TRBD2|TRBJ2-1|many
TGTGCCAGCAGTCCTCTAGCGGGGAGGGATGAGCAGTTCTTC
CASSPLAGRDEQFF
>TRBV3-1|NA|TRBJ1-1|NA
TGTGCCAGCAGCCAAGTTTCATGTACTGAAGCTTTCTTT
CASSQVSCTEAFF
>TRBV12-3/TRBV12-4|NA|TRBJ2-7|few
TGTGGAAGCAGCCGCCTCCACGAGCAGTACTTC
CGSSRLHEQYF
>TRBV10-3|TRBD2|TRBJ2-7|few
TGTGCCACCGGACTAGCGGGAGACTACGAGCAGTACTTC
CATGLAGDYEQYF